These 23 T cell receptor beta chains share one sample of origin, sequenced in a study of T cell responses to AZD1222 COVID-19 vaccine. The data were produced by immunoSEQ multiplex PCR, yet TCRdb's version contains in-frame clones alone and is incomplete. The sample includes roughly 120,000 clones, around 94% seen only once; the top ten take about 1.6%. Sequenced material: peripheral blood, taken 28 days after the second AZD1222 dose. The receptors derive from an adult who received the AZD1222 COVID-19 vaccine.

This clone has just one count. V and J are TRBV10-2 and TRBJ1-2; 8 bases align to TRBD1. The V segment lost 8 bases and the J segment 8 bases; nucleotides outside the gene matches: 13. The CDR3 is 14 residues long. Looked up from germline, CDR1 is WSHSY and CDR2 is SAAADI. The CDR3 loop is CASSQTGEAKGYTF. The DNA for the CDR3 is TGCGCCAGCTCTCAGACAGGGGAAGCGAAGGGCTACACCTTC.

The rearrangement links TRBV4-2 to TRBJ2-7, with 12 bases that match TRBD1. J was trimmed by 6 bases and V by 3 bases; bases with no gene match: 6. From germline, CDR1 is LGHNA and CDR2 YNFKEQ. The CDR3 contains 15 residues. Written as DNA, the CDR3 is TGTGCCAGCAGCCATTGGGGACAGGGGGCTGGCGAGCAGTACTTC. It translates to CASSHWGQGAGEQYF.

This rearrangement joins TRBV19 to TRBJ1-2; 8 bases agree with TRBD1. V lost 7 bases, J lost 5 bases, and 6 bases stayed unmatched. Germline assignment: CDR1 LNHDA and CDR2 SQIVND (reference sequence). This CDR3 comprises 13 residues. Here the CDR3 reads CASTTDRDYGYTF. The CDR3 DNA reads TGTGCCAGTACTACGGACAGGGATTATGGCTACACCTTC. The full variable domain, rest sourced from reference TRBV19 and TRBJ1-2, is DGGITQSPKYLFRKEGQNVTLSCEQNLNHDAMYWYRQDPGQGLRLIYYSQIVNDFQKGDIAEGYSVSREKKESFPLTVTSAQKNPTAFYLCASTTDRDYGYTFGSGTRLTVV.

The V and J genes are TRBV7-2 and TRBJ2-3; 9 positions agree with TRBD2. CDR3 length: 15 amino acids. Germline V CDR1 and CDR2: SGHTA, FQGNSA. V trimming: 5 bases; J trimming: 3 bases; junction bases outside the gene matches: 6. DNA for the CDR3: TGTGCCAGCAGCGCAGGGACTAGCCGGACAGATACGCAGTATTTT. It codes for CASSAGTSRTDTQYF.

This rearrangement joins TRBV3-1 (or the pseudogene TRBV3-2) to TRBJ2-7; 9 nucleotides match TRBD2. After removal of 0 bases from V and 5 bases from J, the junction contained 8 bases not matched to a gene. This CDR3 contains 16 residues. Germline V CDR1 and CDR2: LGHDT, YNNKEL (reference sequence). For the CDR3, the DNA is TGTGCCAGCAGCCAAGAGGAGGGACTAGCCCCCCACGAGCAGTACTTC. Amino acid sequence: CASSQEEGLAPHEQYF.

The chain links TRBV28 to TRBJ2-2; D may be TRBD1 (6 bases). Germline V gene sequence: CDR1 MDHEN, CDR2 SYDVKM. V was trimmed by 10 bases and J by 0 bases, leaving 12 bases between them. CDR3 length: 14 amino acids. CDR3: CATETGANTGELFF. The CDR3, as DNA: TGTGCCACCGAGACAGGCGCGAACACCGGGGAGCTGTTTTTT.

The chain is built from TRBV4-2 and TRBJ1-1; D ambiguous. From germline, CDR1 is LGHNA and CDR2 YNFKEQ. There are 18 residues in the CDR3. Trimming cost V 0 bases and J 0 bases, with 17 bases left between them. The CDR3 DNA is TGTGCCAGCAGCCAAGATTTGAGGGCTAGGTTCATGAACACTGAAGCTTTCTTT. Its protein is CASSQDLRARFMNTEAFF.

The chain is built from TRBV5-1 and TRBJ2-1; TRBD2 agrees at 11 bases. Germline-derived CDR1 and CDR2 are SGHRS and YFSETQ. J gave up 6 bases and V 2 bases, and 4 bases lay outside the gene matches. This CDR3 spans 15 amino acids. The CDR3 DNA is TGCGCCAGCAGCTTTCGACTAGCGGGAATCAATGAGCAGTTCTTC. It yields the protein CASSFRLAGINEQFF.

The CDR3 DNA reads as TGCGCCAGCAGCCAAGAACCTTCGTCCTACAATGAGCAGTTCTTC. The encoded protein is CASSQEPSSYNEQFF. This chain links TRBV4-1 with TRBJ2-1; D not certain. This CDR3 is 15 amino acids long. Germline values: CDR1 MGHRA, CDR2 YSYEKL. V was clipped by 0 bases and J by 1 base, with 7 bases between them.

This rearrangement joins TRBV18 to TRBJ1-5; D not certain. The germline V gene encodes CDR1 KGHSH and CDR2 LQKENI. The CDR3 totals 17 residues. The V gene lost 0 bases and the J gene lost 5 bases, with 17 bases spanning the gap. The CDR3 DNA reads as TGTGCCAGCTCACCACCCATTTTGGGCAGGAACTATCAGCCCCAGCATTTT. Amino acids: CASSPPILGRNYQPQHF. The complete variable domain, with remaining parts taken from reference TRBV18 and TRBJ1-5, reads NAGVMQNPRHLVRRRGQEARLRCSPMKGHSHVYWYRQLPEEGLKFMVYLQKENIIDESGMPKERFSAEFPKEGPSILRIQQVVRGDSAAYFCASSPPILGRNYQPQHFGDGTRLSIL.

This clone was seen just once. The chain carries TRBV4-1 and TRBJ2-7; D is possibly TRBD1 (6 bases). This CDR3 has 15 amino acids. Trimming removed 3 bases from V and 3 bases from J, with 15 bases in between. CDR1 and CDR2 from the germline V gene are MGHRA and YSYEKL. The chain's CDR3 is CASSHEVSGVYEQYF. The CDR3 nucleotides are TGCGCCAGCAGCCACGAGGTCTCAGGGGTCTACGAGCAGTACTTC.

The chain employs TRBV19 and TRBJ2-3; 10 bases match TRBD2. J was trimmed by 4 bases and V by 3 bases; bases with no gene match: 4. This CDR3 has 15 amino acids. The germline CDR1 and CDR2 sequences are LNHDA and SQIVND (reference sequence). CDR3 nucleotides: TGTGCCAGTAGTATCACCAGCGGGGGGGCAGATACGCAGTATTTT. This gives the protein CASSITSGGADTQYF.

The gene calls are TRBV3-1 (or the pseudogene TRBV3-2) and TRBJ2-7, with TRBD1 matching 7 bases. With V trimmed by 1 base and J by 3 bases, 3 bases remained unmatched. The CDR3 loop spans 14 amino acids. The germline V gene has CDR1 LGHDT and CDR2 YNNKEL (reference sequence). CDR3 DNA sequence: TGTGCCAGCAGCCAAGGGTACAGGGGCTACGAGCAGTACTTC. It translates to CASSQGYRGYEQYF.

This clone has a single count. V and J are TRBV25-1 and TRBJ1-4; D is possibly TRBD1 (5 bases). This CDR3 is 14 amino acids long. Germline V gene data show CDR1 as MGHDK and CDR2 as SYGVNS. Deletions cut 7 bases from V and 10 bases from J, with 19 bases between. In DNA, the CDR3 is TGTGCCAGCATGCCTTCAGGGTTAGTAGGAAAACTGTTTTTT. Translated: CASMPSGLVGKLFF.

The chain combines TRBV3-1 (or the pseudogene TRBV3-2) with TRBJ1-5; the D is unclear. From germline, CDR1 is LGHDT and CDR2 YNNKEL (reference sequence). The length of the CDR3 is 13 residues. V was trimmed by 3 bases and J by 7 bases, leaving 10 bases between them. The CDR3 bases are TGTGCCAGCAGCCATGCCTCCGAGCAGCCCCAGCATTTT. This translates into CASSHASEQPQHF.

The gene calls are TRBV20-1 and TRBJ2-3; 9 bases line up with TRBD2. With V trimmed by 3 bases and J by 0 bases, 22 bases remained unmatched. From germline, CDR1 is DFQATT and CDR2 SNEGSKA (reference sequence). The CDR3 has 21 residues. CDR3 DNA sequence: TGCAGTGCTAGTAGCTCCCTTCTGAGTAGCGGGAGAGTAGGAAGCACAGATACGCAGTATTTT. Encoded protein: CSASSSLLSSGRVGSTDTQYF.

The chain couples TRBV7-8 to TRBJ1-6; 10 bases fit TRBD1. Germline assignment: CDR1 SGHVS and CDR2 FQNEAQ. With V trimmed by 1 base and J by 9 bases, 6 bases remained unmatched. This CDR3 region has 16 residues. The CDR3 protein is CASSLEFRDRGSPLHF. The DNA of the CDR3 is TGTGCCAGCAGCTTAGAATTCCGGGACAGGGGTTCACCCCTCCACTTT.

This clone was seen just once. The J gene is TRBJ1-1, the V gene TRBV2; no reliable D call. CDR3 length: 11 amino acids. CDR1 SNHLY and CDR2 FYNNEI come from the germline V gene. Trimming removed 4 bases at V and 10 bases at J, with 10 bases between. CDR3 residues: CASSVEGGAFF. In DNA form, the CDR3 reads TGTGCCAGCAGTGTGGAGGGCGGAGCTTTCTTT.

The chain employs TRBV3-1 (or the pseudogene TRBV3-2) and TRBJ1-6, with D unclear. Germline CDR1 reads LGHDT; CDR2 reads YNNKEL (reference sequence). Between the trimmed V and J ends, which lost 3 bases and 5 bases, there was a span of 8 bases. The CDR3 is 14 amino acids. The CDR3 loop is CASSHDWDNSPLHF. CDR3 sequence (DNA): TGTGCCAGCAGCCACGATTGGGATAATTCACCCCTCCACTTT.

This chain uses TRBV5-6 with TRBJ1-2; possibly TRBD1 for D (5 bases). Germline V gene lookup returns CDR1 SGHDT and CDR2 YYEEEE. Trimming shortened V by 4 bases and J by 8 bases, and 21 bases separated the two germline ends. This CDR3 region has 15 residues. The CDR3 reads CASSLEPGPPSGYTF. In nucleotides, the CDR3 is TGTGCCAGCAGCCTAGAACCGGGACCCCCCTCCGGCTACACCTTC.

J is TRBJ2-7 and V is TRBV27, with TRBD2 matching 12 bases. Looked up from germline, CDR1 is MNHEY and CDR2 is SMNVEV (reference sequence). V lost 5 bases to trimming and J lost 2 bases; unmatched junction nucleotides: 7. The CDR3 is 16 amino acids. CDR3 loop: CASSARLAGEPYEQYF. CDR3 DNA sequence: TGTGCCAGCAGTGCCCGACTAGCGGGAGAACCCTACGAGCAGTACTTC.

J is TRBJ1-2 and V is TRBV7-9, with 7 bases aligning to TRBD1. This CDR3 is built from 13 residues. Looked up from germline, CDR1 is SEHNR and CDR2 is FQNEAQ (reference sequence). V gave up 5 bases and J gave up 2 bases; unmatched junction bases: 2. The CDR3 sequence is CASSTDRNYGYTF. The CDR3 region has the DNA TGTGCCAGCAGCACGGACAGGAACTATGGCTACACCTTC. Full variable domain (rest looked up from reference TRBV7-9 and TRBJ1-2): DTGVSQNPRHKITKRGQNVTFRCDPISEHNRLYWYRQTLGQGPEFLTYFQNEAQLEKSRLLSDRFSAERPKGSFSTLEIQRTEQGDSAMYLCASSTDRNYGYTFGSGTRLTVV.

The CDR3 reads CASSEDRFSGNTIYF. For the CDR3, the DNA is TGTGCCAGCAGTGAAGATAGATTTTCTGGAAACACCATATATTTT. This rearrangement joins TRBV6-1 to TRBJ1-3; no reliable D call. V lost 1 base and J lost 1, with 8 bases in between. The CDR3 spans 15 residues. The germline CDR1 and CDR2 sequences are MNHNS and SASEGT.